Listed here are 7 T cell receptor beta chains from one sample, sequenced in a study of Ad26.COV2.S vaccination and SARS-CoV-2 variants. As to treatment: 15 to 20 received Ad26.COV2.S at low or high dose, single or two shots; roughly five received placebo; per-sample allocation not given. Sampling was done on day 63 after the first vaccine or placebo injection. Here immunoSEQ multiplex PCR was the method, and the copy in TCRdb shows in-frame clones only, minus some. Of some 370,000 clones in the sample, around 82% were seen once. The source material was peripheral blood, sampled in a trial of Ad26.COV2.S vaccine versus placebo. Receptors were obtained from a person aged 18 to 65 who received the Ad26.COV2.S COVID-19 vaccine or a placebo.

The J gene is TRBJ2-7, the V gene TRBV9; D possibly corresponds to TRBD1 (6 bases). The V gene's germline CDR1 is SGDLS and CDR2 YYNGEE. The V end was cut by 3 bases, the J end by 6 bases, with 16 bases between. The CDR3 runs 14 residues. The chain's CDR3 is CASSAFRRGSEQYF. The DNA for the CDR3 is TGTGCCAGCAGCGCCTTCCGCAGGGGTTCCGAGCAGTACTTC.

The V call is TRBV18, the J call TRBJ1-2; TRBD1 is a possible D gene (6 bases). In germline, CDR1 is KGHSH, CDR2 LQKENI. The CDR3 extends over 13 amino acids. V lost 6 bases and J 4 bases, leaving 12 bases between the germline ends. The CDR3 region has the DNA TGTGCCAGCTCTCCTACAGGGATCTATGGCTACACCTTC. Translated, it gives CASSPTGIYGYTF.

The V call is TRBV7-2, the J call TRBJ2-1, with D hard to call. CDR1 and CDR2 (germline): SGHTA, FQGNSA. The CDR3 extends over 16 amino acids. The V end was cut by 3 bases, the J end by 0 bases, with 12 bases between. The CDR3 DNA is TGTGCCAGCAGCTTGAGCGCAATGAGCTCCTACAATGAGCAGTTCTTC. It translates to CASSLSAMSSYNEQFF. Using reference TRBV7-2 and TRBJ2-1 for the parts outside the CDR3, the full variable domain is GAGVSQSPSNKVTEKGKDVELRCDPISGHTALYWYRQSLGQGLEFLIYFQGNSAPDKSGLPSDRFSAERTGGSVSTLTIQRTQQEDSAVYLCASSLSAMSSYNEQFFGPGTRLTVL.

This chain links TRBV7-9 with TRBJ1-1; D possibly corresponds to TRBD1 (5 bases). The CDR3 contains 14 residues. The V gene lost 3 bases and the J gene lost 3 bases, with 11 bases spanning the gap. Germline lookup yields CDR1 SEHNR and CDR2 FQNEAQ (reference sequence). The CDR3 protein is CASSFGRADTEAFF. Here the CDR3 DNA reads TGTGCCAGCAGCTTTGGCAGGGCGGACACTGAAGCTTTCTTT.

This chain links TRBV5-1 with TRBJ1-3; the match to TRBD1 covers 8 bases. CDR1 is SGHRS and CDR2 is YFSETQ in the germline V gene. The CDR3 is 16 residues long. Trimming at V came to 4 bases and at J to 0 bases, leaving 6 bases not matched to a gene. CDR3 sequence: CASSPSGTGSGNTIYF. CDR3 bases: TGCGCCAGCAGCCCATCCGGGACAGGCTCTGGAAACACCATATATTTT. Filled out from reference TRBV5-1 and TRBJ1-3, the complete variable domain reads KAGVTQTPRYLIKTRGQQVTLSCSPISGHRSVSWYQQTPGQGLQFLFEYFSETQRNKGNFPGRFSGRQFSNSRSEMNVSTLELGDSALYLCASSPSGTGSGNTIYFGEGSWLTVV.

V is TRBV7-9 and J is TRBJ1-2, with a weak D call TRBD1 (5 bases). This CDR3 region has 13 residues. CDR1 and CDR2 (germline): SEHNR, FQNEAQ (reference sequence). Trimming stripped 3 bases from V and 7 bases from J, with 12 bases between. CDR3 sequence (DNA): TGTGCCAGCAGCTTCCAGGGCCCCGGTGGCTACACCTTC. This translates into CASSFQGPGGYTF.

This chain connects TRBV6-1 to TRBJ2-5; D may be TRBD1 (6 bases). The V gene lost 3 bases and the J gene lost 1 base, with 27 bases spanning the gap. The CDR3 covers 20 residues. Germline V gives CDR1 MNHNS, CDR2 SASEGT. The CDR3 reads CASSDPHGLASGVGQETQYF. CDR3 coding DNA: TGTGCCAGCAGTGACCCCCATGGTCTTGCTTCAGGGGTAGGCCAAGAGACCCAGTACTTC.